The 4 T cell receptor beta chains given below trace back to one sample, sequenced in a study of control samples from healthy donors and cancer patients. Here immunoSEQ multiplex PCR was the method, and the copy in TCRdb shows in-frame clones only, minus some. This table has 150,000 to 200,000 clones, 90% appearing once. The sequencing input was blood. These receptors originate from a woman aged 45 to 65 in good health.

This rearrangement joins TRBV10-3 to TRBJ1-4; D is possibly TRBD1 (6 bases). The CDR3 runs to 15 residues. Germline V gene data show CDR1 as ENHRY and CDR2 as SYGVKD. V was cut by 0 bases and J by 6 bases, with 11 bases left in between. The CDR3 sequence: CAISESKAGDEKLFF. In DNA, the CDR3 is TGTGCCATCAGTGAGTCTAAGGCAGGGGATGAAAAACTGTTTTTT.

The chain couples TRBV5-1 to TRBJ1-3; tentatively, D is TRBD1 (6 bases). The CDR3 consists of 16 residues. Germline V CDR1 and CDR2: SGHRS, YFSETQ. The V and J ends lost 3 bases and 0 bases respectively, with 13 bases between them. CDR3: CASSSGGRLSGNTIYF. CDR3 DNA sequence: TGCGCCAGCAGCTCGGGGGGCCGACTCTCTGGAAACACCATATATTTT.

V usage is TRBV2 and J usage is TRBJ2-3, with TRBD2 matching 9 bases. J was trimmed by 4 bases and V by 8 bases; bases with no gene match: 10. This CDR3 is built from 15 residues. From germline, CDR1 is SNHLY and CDR2 FYNNEI. The CDR3 sequence: CASVGGRAGADTQYF. The CDR3 DNA sequence: TGTGCCAGCGTCGGCGGGAGGGCCGGGGCAGATACGCAGTATTTT. The full variable domain, in which reference TRBV2 and TRBJ2-3 provide the parts outside the CDR3, is EPEVTQTPSHQVTQMGQEVILRCVPISNHLYFYWYRQILGQKVEFLVSFYNNEISEKSEIFDDQFSVERPDGSNFTLKIRSTKLEDSAMYFCASVGGRAGADTQYFGPGTRLTVL.

The rearrangement joins TRBV5-1 to TRBJ1-1, with D uncertain. The CDR3 contains 15 residues. CDR1 is SGHRS and CDR2 is YFSETQ in the germline V gene. Trimming pared 0 bases from V and 1 base from J, leaving 10 bases between. CDR3: CASSLVRLTNTEAFF. The CDR3 nucleotides are TGCGCCAGCAGCTTGGTACGACTGACGAACACTGAAGCTTTCTTT.